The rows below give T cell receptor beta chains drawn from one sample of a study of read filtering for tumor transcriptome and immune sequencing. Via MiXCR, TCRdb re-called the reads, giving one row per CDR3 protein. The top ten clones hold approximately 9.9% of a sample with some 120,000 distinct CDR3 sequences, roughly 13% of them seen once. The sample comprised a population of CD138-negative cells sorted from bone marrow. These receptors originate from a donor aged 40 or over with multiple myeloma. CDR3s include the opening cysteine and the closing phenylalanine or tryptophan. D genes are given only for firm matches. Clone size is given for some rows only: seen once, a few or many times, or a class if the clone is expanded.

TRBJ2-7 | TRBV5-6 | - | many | CASSSTGNPYEQYF | TGTGCCAGCAGCAGCACAGGGAATCCCTACGAGCAGTACTTC
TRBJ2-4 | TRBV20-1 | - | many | CSAGTGFFQYF | TGCAGTGCTGGAACAGGGTTCTTTCAGTACTTC
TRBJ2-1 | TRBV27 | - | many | CASGYKALYNEQFF | TGTGCCAGCGGGTACAAGGCCCTCTACAATGAGCAGTTCTTC
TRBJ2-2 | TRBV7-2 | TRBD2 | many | CASSNVAGLATGELFF | TGTGCCAGCAGCAATGTAGCGGGATTAGCCACCGGGGAGCTGTTTTTT
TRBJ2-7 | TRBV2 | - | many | CASSEAGYPYEQYF | TGTGCCAGCAGTGAAGCGGGCTATCCCTACGAGCAGTACTTC
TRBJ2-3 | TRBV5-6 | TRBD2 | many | CASSPAGTSGTDTQYF | TGTGCCAGCAGCCCGGCGGGGACTAGCGGCACAGATACGCAGTATTTT
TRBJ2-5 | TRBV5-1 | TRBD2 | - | CASSSGLAGQQETQYF | TGCGCCAGCAGCTCGGGACTAGCGGGACAACAAGAGACCCAGTACTTC
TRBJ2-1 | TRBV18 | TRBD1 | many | CASSPDRETYNEQFF | TGTGCCAGCTCACCGGACAGGGAAACCTACAATGAGCAGTTCTTC
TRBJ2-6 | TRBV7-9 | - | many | CASSLERASGANVLTF | TGTGCCAGCAGCTTAGAGAGGGCCTCTGGGGCCAACGTCCTGACTTTC
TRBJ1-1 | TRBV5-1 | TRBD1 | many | CASSSTRTGEFDTEAFF | TGCGCCAGCAGCTCGACACGGACAGGGGAGTTCGACACTGAAGCTTTCTTT
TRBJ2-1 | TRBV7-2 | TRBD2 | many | CASSAGAYNEQFF | TGTGCCAGCAGCGCGGGGGCCTACAATGAGCAGTTCTTC
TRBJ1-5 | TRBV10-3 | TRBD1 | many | CAISEYRDRNQPQHF | TGTGCCATCAGTGAGTATAGGGACAGGAATCAGCCCCAGCATTTT
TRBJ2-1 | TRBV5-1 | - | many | CASSLAAHQGQEQFF | TGCGCCAGCAGCTTGGCGGCTCACCAGGGGCAGGAGCAGTTCTTC
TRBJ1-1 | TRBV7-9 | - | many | CASSLAFSLNTEAFF | TGTGCCAGCAGCTTAGCGTTTTCCCTGAACACTGAAGCTTTCTTT
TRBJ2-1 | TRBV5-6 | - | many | CASSLTYEQFF | TGTGCCAGCAGCTTAACCTATGAGCAGTTCTTC
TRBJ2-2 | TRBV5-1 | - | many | CASSLEWAVSETGELFF | TGCGCCAGCAGCTTGGAATGGGCAGTCTCGGAGACCGGGGAGCTGTTTTTT
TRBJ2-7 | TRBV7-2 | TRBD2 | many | CASRLAGWYEQYF | TGTGCCAGCCGACTAGCGGGATGGTACGAGCAGTACTTC
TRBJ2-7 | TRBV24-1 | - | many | CATSDPRGSYEQYF | TGTGCCACCAGTGATCCCCGGGGGTCCTACGAGCAGTACTTC
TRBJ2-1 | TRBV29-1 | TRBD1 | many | CSVEPGQGLGEQFF | TGCAGCGTTGAGCCGGGACAGGGTTTAGGTGAGCAGTTCTTC
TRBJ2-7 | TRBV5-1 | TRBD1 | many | CASSLGTGYYEQYF | TGCGCCAGCAGCTTGGGGACAGGATACTACGAGCAGTACTTC
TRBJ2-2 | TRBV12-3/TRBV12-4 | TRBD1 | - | CASSTQGAANTGELFF | TGTGCCAGCAGTACACAGGGGGCAGCGAACACCGGGGAGCTGTTTTTT
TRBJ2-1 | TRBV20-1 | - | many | CSASVATEQFF | TGCAGTGCTAGCGTCGCGACTGAGCAGTTCTTC
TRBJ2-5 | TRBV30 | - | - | CAWSSYPTETQYF | TGTGCCTGGAGTTCCTATCCAACTGAGACCCAGTACTTC
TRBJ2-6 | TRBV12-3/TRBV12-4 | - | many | CASSLQGGTGANVLTF | TGTGCCAGCAGTTTACAGGGGGGGACTGGGGCCAACGTCCTGACTTTC
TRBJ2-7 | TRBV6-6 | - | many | CASSYLGTGSYEQYF | TGTGCCAGCAGTTACCTCGGGACCGGCTCCTACGAGCAGTACTTC
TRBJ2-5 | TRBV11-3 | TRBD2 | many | CASSPSGLQETQYF | TGTGCCAGCAGTCCTAGCGGCCTCCAAGAGACCCAGTACTTC
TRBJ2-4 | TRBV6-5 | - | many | CASRLRMAQNIQYF | TGTGCCAGCAGGCTGAGGATGGCCCAGAACATTCAGTACTTC
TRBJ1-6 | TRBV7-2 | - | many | CASSPGYQKGPLHF | TGTGCCAGCAGCCCTGGTTACCAGAAGGGACCCCTCCACTTT
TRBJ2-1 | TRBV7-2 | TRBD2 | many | CASSLGPAGGYNEQFF | TGTGCCAGCAGCTTAGGGCCAGCGGGGGGCTACAATGAGCAGTTCTTC
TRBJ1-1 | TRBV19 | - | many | CASSIGGVNTEAFF | TGTGCCAGTAGTATAGGGGGTGTGAACACTGAAGCTTTCTTT
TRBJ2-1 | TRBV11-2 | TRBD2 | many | CASSRGGAGGFNEQFF | TGTGCCAGCAGCCGCGGCGGGGCGGGAGGGTTCAATGAGCAGTTCTTC
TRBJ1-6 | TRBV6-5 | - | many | CASSYSDSPLHF | TGTGCCAGCAGTTACTCAGATTCACCCCTCCACTTT
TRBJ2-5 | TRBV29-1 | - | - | CSVVRSYQETQYF | TGCAGCGTTGTGAGGTCGTACCAAGAGACCCAGTACTTC
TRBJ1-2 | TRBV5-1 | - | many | CASSLDRDGYTF | TGCGCCAGCAGCTTGGACAGGGACGGCTACACCTTC
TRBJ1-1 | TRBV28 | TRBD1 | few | CASPGTGERNTEAFF | TGTGCCAGCCCTGGGACAGGGGAGAGGAACACTGAAGCTTTCTTT
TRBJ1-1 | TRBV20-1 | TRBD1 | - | CSARQGAMNTEAFF | TGCAGTGCTCGGCAGGGGGCCATGAACACTGAAGCTTTCTTT
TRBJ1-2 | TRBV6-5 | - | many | CASSYSRENYGYTF | TGTGCCAGCAGTTACAGTCGGGAGAACTATGGCTACACCTTC
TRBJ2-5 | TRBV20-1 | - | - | CSATDEETQYF | TGCAGTGCCACAGATGAAGAGACCCAGTACTTC
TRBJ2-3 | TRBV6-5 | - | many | CASRRGTDTQYF | TGTGCCAGCAGACGCGGCACAGATACGCAGTATTTT
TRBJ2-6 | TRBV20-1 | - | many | CSAQLPGANVLTF | TGCAGTGCCCAGCTCCCTGGGGCCAACGTCCTGACTTTC
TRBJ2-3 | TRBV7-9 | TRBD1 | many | CASSYNRGLSDTQYF | TGTGCCAGCAGCTATAACAGGGGGCTGTCAGATACGCAGTATTTT
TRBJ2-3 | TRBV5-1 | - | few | CASSLAGIKDTQYF | TGCGCCAGCAGCTTGGCAGGGATTAAAGATACGCAGTATTTT
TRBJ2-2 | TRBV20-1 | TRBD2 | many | CSAGYGGGVTGELFF | TGCAGTGCTGGCTACGGGGGAGGGGTTACCGGGGAGCTGTTTTTT
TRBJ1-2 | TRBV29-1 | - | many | CSVEYRDGYTF | TGCAGCGTTGAATACAGAGATGGCTACACCTTC
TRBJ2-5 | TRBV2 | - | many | CASSRDGSGETQYF | TGTGCCAGCAGCAGGGACGGCTCGGGAGAGACCCAGTACTTC
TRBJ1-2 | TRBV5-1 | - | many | CASSPVDGYGYTF | TGCGCCAGCAGCCCAGTCGACGGCTATGGCTACACCTTC
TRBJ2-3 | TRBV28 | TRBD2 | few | CASRASGGVDTQYF | TGTGCCAGCAGGGCTAGCGGGGGGGTAGATACGCAGTATTTT
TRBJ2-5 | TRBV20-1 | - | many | CSASGTDQETQYF | TGCAGTGCTTCCGGGACGGATCAAGAGACCCAGTACTTC
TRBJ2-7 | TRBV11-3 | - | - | CASSLSSEQYF | TGTGCCAGCAGCCTTTCCAGTGAGCAGTACTTC
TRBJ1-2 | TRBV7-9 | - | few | CASSLSQVSGYTF | TGTGCCAGCAGCTTGAGTCAGGTGTCTGGCTACACCTTC
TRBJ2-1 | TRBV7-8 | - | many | CASSLVLGFGGGEQFF | TGTGCCAGCAGCTTAGTTTTGGGGTTCGGAGGTGGCGAGCAGTTCTTC
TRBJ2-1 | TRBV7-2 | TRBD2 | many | CASSPSGRASNEQFF | TGTGCCAGCAGTCCTAGCGGGAGGGCCAGCAATGAGCAGTTCTTC
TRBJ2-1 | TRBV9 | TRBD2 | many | CASSVATSALYNEQFF | TGTGCCAGCAGCGTAGCAACTAGCGCATTATACAATGAGCAGTTCTTC
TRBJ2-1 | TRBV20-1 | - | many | CSASDPLGSNEQFF | TGCAGTGCTTCGGACCCACTAGGAAGTAATGAGCAGTTCTTC
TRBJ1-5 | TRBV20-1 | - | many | CSARYGGQPQHF | TGCAGTGCTAGGTACGGGGGTCAGCCCCAGCATTTT